A selection of T cell receptor beta chains follows, all from one sample in a study of blood T cell repertoires in COVID-19. Repertoires were generated with immunoSEQ multiplex PCR, while TCRdb's copy carries only in-frame clones and drops some. The profile shows 390,000 or so clones, 80% to 90% of them singletons. Material: peripheral blood. These receptors came from a woman aged 25 to 39 with COVID-19, enrolled during active disease. Both conserved end residues are part of each CDR3. The order of the fields is CDR3 length, clone size, V gene, J gene, D gene, CDR3 protein, CDR3 DNA. The D gene is left open where the match is weak. Size is omitted from some rows. Given values are once, few, many or a class for expanded clones.

CDR3 length: 17
clone size: -
V gene: TRBV7-9
J gene: TRBJ1-2
D gene: -
CDR3 protein: CASSSGKRTGINYGYTF
CDR3 DNA: TGTGCCAGCAGCTCCGGTAAACGAACAGGGATCAACTATGGCTACACCTTC

CDR3 length: 15
clone size: -
V gene: TRBV6-2/TRBV6-3
J gene: TRBJ2-1
D gene: TRBD2
CDR3 protein: CASSLTSGRAHEQFF
CDR3 DNA: TGTGCCAGCAGTCTGACTAGCGGGAGGGCCCACGAGCAGTTCTTC

CDR3 length: 13
clone size: -
V gene: TRBV11-3
J gene: TRBJ1-6
D gene: TRBD1
CDR3 protein: CASSRTGESPLHF
CDR3 DNA: TGTGCCAGCAGCAGGACAGGGGAATCACCCCTCCACTTT

CDR3 length: 13
clone size: -
V gene: TRBV7-2
J gene: TRBJ2-5
D gene: -
CDR3 protein: CASSLASGETQYF
CDR3 DNA: TGTGCCAGCAGCTTAGCTAGCGGAGAGACCCAGTACTTC

CDR3 length: 15
clone size: -
V gene: TRBV7-6
J gene: TRBJ2-1
D gene: TRBD2
CDR3 protein: CASSPASGGVYEQFF
CDR3 DNA: TGTGCCAGCAGCCCAGCTAGCGGGGGGGTCTATGAGCAGTTCTTC

CDR3 length: 17
clone size: -
V gene: TRBV24-1
J gene: TRBJ1-2
D gene: TRBD1
CDR3 protein: CATSDPSTGTGGHGYTF
CDR3 DNA: TGTGCCACCAGTGACCCCTCCACCGGGACAGGGGGGCATGGCTACACCTTC

CDR3 length: 14
clone size: few
V gene: TRBV6-2/TRBV6-3
J gene: TRBJ2-3
D gene: TRBD1
CDR3 protein: CASSWDRGPDTQYF
CDR3 DNA: TGTGCCAGCAGTTGGGACAGGGGCCCAGATACGCAGTATTTT

CDR3 length: 17
clone size: -
V gene: TRBV7-9
J gene: TRBJ1-1
D gene: TRBD1
CDR3 protein: CASSLVPGQGLNTEAFF
CDR3 DNA: TGTGCCAGCAGCTTAGTTCCGGGACAGGGACTGAACACTGAAGCTTTCTTT

CDR3 length: 17
clone size: -
V gene: TRBV9
J gene: TRBJ2-2
D gene: -
CDR3 protein: CASSVFLALANTGELFF
CDR3 DNA: TGTGCCAGCAGCGTATTTCTCGCACTCGCGAACACCGGGGAGCTGTTTTTT

CDR3 length: 13
clone size: -
V gene: TRBV27
J gene: TRBJ1-2
D gene: -
CDR3 protein: CASSLSRNYGYTF
CDR3 DNA: TGTGCCAGCAGTTTAAGCCGTAACTATGGCTACACCTTC

CDR3 length: 19
clone size: -
V gene: TRBV15
J gene: TRBJ2-5
D gene: TRBD1
CDR3 protein: CATSTEEPGQGRVRETQYF
CDR3 DNA: TGTGCCACCAGTACCGAAGAACCAGGACAGGGACGAGTTCGGGAGACCCAGTACTTC

CDR3 length: 15
clone size: -
V gene: TRBV5-6
J gene: TRBJ1-3
D gene: -
CDR3 protein: CASSLNYQSGNTIYF
CDR3 DNA: TGTGCCAGCAGCTTGAACTACCAATCTGGAAACACCATATATTTT

CDR3 length: 13
clone size: -
V gene: TRBV2
J gene: TRBJ1-1
D gene: TRBD1
CDR3 protein: CASNRDRDTEAFF
CDR3 DNA: TGTGCCAGCAACCGGGACAGGGACACTGAAGCTTTCTTT

CDR3 length: 12
clone size: -
V gene: TRBV6-5
J gene: TRBJ2-2
D gene: -
CDR3 protein: CASSDNTGELFF
CDR3 DNA: TGTGCCAGCAGCGACAATACCGGGGAGCTGTTTTTT

CDR3 length: 18
clone size: -
V gene: TRBV5-1
J gene: TRBJ1-3
D gene: -
CDR3 protein: CASSARGQRLISGNTIYF
CDR3 DNA: TGCGCCAGCAGCGCCAGAGGACAGAGACTAATCTCTGGAAACACCATATATTTT

CDR3 length: 13
clone size: -
V gene: TRBV6-2/TRBV6-3
J gene: TRBJ2-3
D gene: TRBD1
CDR3 protein: CASSLDRVGSQYF
CDR3 DNA: TGTGCCAGCAGCCTCGACAGGGTCGGTTCGCAGTATTTT

CDR3 length: 13
clone size: -
V gene: TRBV2
J gene: TRBJ2-5
D gene: TRBD2
CDR3 protein: CATLSGGRETQYF
CDR3 DNA: TGTGCCACTCTTAGCGGGGGGAGGGAGACCCAGTACTTC